This T cell receptor (beta chain) appears in the sequencing data of a study of blood T cell repertoires in COVID-19. The method was immunoSEQ multiplex PCR; TCRdb's version includes in-frame clones alone and lacks a portion of them. Among approximately 210,000 clones, roughly nine tenths were seen once, and the ten largest hold 0.55% to 0.75%. Germline values: CDR1 SGHNT, CDR2 YYREEE (reference sequence). This CDR3 comprises 15 residues. Trimming cost V 0 bases and J 6 bases, with 12 bases left between them. This chain uses TRBV5-4 with TRBJ2-2; D gene ambiguous. This sequence originates from a man aged 35 to 55 with acute or convalescent COVID-19. The material sequenced was peripheral blood. CDR3 in amino acids: CASSLDRMGPGELFF. The CDR3 DNA sequence: TGTGCCAGCAGCTTGGATAGGATGGGCCCCGGGGAGCTGTTTTTT. The full variable domain, rest sourced from reference TRBV5-4 and TRBJ2-2, is ETGVTQSPTHLIKTRGQQVTLRCSSQSGHNTVSWYQQALGQGPQFIFQYYREEENGRGNFPPRFSGLQFPNYSSELNVNALELDDSALYLCASSLDRMGPGELFFGEGSRLTVL.